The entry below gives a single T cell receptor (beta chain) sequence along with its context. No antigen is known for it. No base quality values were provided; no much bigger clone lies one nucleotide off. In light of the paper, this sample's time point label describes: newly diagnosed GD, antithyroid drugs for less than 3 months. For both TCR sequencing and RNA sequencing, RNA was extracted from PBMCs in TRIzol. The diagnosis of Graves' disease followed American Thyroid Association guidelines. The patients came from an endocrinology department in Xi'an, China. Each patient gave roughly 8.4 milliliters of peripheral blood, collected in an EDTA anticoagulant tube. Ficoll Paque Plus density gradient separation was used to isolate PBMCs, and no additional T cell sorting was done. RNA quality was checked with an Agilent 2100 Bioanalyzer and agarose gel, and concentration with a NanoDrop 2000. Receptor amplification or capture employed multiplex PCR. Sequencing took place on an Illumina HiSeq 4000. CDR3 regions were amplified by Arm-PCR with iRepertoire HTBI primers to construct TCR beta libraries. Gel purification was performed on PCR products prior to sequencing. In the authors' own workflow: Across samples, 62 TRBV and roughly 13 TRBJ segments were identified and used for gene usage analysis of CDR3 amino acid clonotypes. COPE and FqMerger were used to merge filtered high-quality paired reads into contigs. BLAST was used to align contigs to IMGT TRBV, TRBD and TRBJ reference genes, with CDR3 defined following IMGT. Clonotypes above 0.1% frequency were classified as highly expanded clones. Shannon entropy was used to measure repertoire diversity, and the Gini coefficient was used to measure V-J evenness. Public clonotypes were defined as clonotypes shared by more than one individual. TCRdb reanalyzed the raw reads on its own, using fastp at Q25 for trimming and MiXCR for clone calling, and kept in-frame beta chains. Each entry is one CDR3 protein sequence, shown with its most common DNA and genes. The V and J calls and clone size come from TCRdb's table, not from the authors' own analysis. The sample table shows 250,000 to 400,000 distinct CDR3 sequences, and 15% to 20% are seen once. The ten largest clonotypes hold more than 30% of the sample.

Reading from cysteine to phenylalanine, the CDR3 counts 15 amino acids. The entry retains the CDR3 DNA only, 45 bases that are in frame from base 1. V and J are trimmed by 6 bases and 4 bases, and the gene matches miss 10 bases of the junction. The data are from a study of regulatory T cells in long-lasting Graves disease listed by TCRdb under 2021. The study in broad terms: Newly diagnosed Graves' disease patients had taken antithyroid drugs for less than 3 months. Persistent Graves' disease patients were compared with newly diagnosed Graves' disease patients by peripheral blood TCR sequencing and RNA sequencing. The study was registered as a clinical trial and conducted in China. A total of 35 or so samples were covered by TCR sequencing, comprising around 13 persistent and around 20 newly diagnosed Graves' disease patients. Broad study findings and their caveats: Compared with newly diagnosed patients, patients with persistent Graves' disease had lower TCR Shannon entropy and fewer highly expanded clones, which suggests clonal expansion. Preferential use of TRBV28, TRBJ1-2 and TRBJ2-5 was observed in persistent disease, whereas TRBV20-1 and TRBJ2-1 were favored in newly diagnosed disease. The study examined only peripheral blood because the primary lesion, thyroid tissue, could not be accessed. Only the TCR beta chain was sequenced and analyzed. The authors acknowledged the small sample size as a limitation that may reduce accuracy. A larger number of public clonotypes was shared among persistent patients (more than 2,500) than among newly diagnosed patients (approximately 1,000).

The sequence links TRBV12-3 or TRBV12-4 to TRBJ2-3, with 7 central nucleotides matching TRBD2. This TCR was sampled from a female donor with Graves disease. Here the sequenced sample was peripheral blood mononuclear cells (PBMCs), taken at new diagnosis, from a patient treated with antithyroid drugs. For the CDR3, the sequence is CASSPPSGIPDTQYF. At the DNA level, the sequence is TGTGCCAGCAGCCCTCCAAGCGGGATCCCAGATACGCAGTATTTT.